Below, 2 T cell receptor beta chains from the same sample are listed, as sequenced in a study of shared clonotypes between healthy human individuals. The repertoire was sequenced with immunoSEQ multiplex PCR; TCRdb's copy has only in-frame clones and lacks some. Of 1.5 million to 2.5 million clones listed, less than 95% are singletons. Positively selected for CCR7, the CD45RO-negative cells used as naive CD8 cells excluded terminally differentiated effector memory CD45RA+ cells. Sequenced material: naive CD8+ T cells sorted from blood. These receptors were taken from a man between 18 and 29 years old in good health.

This chain joins TRBV18 and TRBJ2-7, with 8 bases matching TRBD2. The CDR3 is made up of 16 amino acids. V dropped 0 bases and J dropped 2; count of bases not matched to a gene: 6. The germline V gene encodes CDR1 KGHSH and CDR2 LQKENI. This CDR3 is CASSPPQLAETYEQYF. CDR3 nucleotides: TGTGCCAGCTCACCACCGCAACTAGCGGAAACCTACGAGCAGTACTTC. Using reference TRBV18 and TRBJ2-7 for the parts outside the CDR3, the full variable domain is NAGVMQNPRHLVRRRGQEARLRCSPMKGHSHVYWYRQLPEEGLKFMVYLQKENIIDESGMPKERFSAEFPKEGPSILRIQQVVRGDSAAYFCASSPPQLAETYEQYFGPGTRLTVT.

This clone appeared a single time. The genes are TRBV28 and TRBJ2-3, with 9 bases aligning to TRBD2. The CDR3 contains 18 residues. Germline CDR1 is MDHEN and CDR2 is SYDVKM. The V gene end was trimmed by 3 bases and the J gene end by 2 bases; junction bases not matched to a gene: 12. The CDR3 sequence: CASSFPRTSEDSTDTQYF. The CDR3 nucleotides read TGTGCCAGCAGTTTCCCCCGGACTAGCGAAGATTCCACAGATACGCAGTATTTT.